This T cell receptor beta chain came from a study of Ad26.COV2.S vaccination and SARS-CoV-2 variants. Study-level information: Into the muscle, Ad26.COV2.S was dosed once or twice, 56 days apart. Study findings and constraints: Spike-specific TCR breadth in vaccine recipients exceeded that seen in placebo recipients. Analyses that measured TCR breadth and depth may have underestimated total T cell responses. Substantial breadth was reported for post-vaccination spike-specific CD8+ and CD4+ T cells.

Worth noting for this clone: Antigen: not known.

Documented treatment: roughly 19 received Ad26.COV2.S at low or high dose, single or two shots; roughly 5 received placebo; per-sample allocation not given. Repertoires come from day 63 after the first vaccine or placebo injection. The method was immunoSEQ multiplex PCR; TCRdb's version includes in-frame clones alone and lacks a portion of them. This sample has 250,000 to 300,000 clones, with more than 75% found just once. The CDR3 spans 17 residues. Between the trimmed V and J ends, which lost 0 bases and 4 bases, there was a span of 17 bases. Looked up from germline, CDR1 is SGHRS and CDR2 is YFSETQ.

The origin of this receptor is a person aged 18-65 years who received the Ad26.COV2.S COVID-19 vaccine or a placebo. The sample consisted of peripheral blood, taken in a trial of Ad26.COV2.S vaccine versus placebo. The rearrangement uses TRBV5-1 and TRBJ2-1; tentatively, D is TRBD1 or TRBD2 (6 bases each). CDR3 residues: CASSLGSGAGAYNEQFF. The CDR3, as DNA: TGCGCCAGCAGCTTGGGATCGGGGGCAGGGGCTTACAATGAGCAGTTCTTC.